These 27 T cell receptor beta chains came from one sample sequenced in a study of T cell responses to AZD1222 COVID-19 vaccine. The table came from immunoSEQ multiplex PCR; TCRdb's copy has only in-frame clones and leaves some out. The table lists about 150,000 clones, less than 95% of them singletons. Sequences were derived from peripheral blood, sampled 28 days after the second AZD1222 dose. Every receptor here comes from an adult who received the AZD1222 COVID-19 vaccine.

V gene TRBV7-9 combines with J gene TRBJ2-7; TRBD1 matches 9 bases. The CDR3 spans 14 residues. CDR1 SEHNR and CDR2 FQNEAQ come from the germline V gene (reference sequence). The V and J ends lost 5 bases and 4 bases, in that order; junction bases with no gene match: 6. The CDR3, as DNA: TGTGCCAGCAGCCTAACAGGGGGCTGGTACGAGCAGTACTTC. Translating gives CASSLTGGWYEQYF.

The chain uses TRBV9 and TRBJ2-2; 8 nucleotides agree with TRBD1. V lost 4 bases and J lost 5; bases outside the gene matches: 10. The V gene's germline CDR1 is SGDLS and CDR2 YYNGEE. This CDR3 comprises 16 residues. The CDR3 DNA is TGTGCCAGCAGCTATGGGACAGGTCGAGAAACCGGGGAGCTGTTTTTT. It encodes CASSYGTGRETGELFF.

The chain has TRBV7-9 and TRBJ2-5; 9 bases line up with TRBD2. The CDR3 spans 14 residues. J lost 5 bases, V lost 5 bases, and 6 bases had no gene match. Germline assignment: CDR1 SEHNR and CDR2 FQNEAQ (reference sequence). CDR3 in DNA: TGTGCCAGCAGCGTTATAGCGGGAGATGAGACCCAGTACTTC. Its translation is CASSVIAGDETQYF.

Written as DNA, the CDR3 is TGTGCCAGCAGCAGAAGCGGGGGGAACACCGGGGAGCTGTTTTTT. It specifies CASSRSGGNTGELFF. The rearrangement uses TRBV6-5 and TRBJ2-2; 8 bases are shared with TRBD2. From germline, CDR1 is MNHEY and CDR2 SVGAGI. Germline trimming cut 6 bases from V and 1 base from J; bases unmatched to any gene: 4. The CDR3 runs 15 residues.

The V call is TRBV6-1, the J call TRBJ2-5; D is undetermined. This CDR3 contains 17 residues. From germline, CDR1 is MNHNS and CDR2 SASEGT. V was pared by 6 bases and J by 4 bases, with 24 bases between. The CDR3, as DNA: TGTGCCAGCAGGGAAAGAGATCGGGCAGGTTGGGGAGAGACCCAGTACTTC. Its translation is CASRERDRAGWGETQYF.

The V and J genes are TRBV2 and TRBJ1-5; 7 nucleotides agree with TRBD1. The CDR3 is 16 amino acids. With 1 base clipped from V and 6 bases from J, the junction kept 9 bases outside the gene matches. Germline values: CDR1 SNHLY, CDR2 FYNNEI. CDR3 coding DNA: TGTGCCAGCAGTGAAGGTGGGGCAGGGGGAAGTCAGCCCCAGCATTTT. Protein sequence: CASSEGGAGGSQPQHF.

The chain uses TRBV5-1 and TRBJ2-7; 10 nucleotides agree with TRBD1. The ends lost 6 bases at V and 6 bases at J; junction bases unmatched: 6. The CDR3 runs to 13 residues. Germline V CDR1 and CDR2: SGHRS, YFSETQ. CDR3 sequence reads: CASKWDRGFEQYF. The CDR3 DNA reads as TGCGCCAGCAAGTGGGACAGGGGATTCGAGCAGTACTTC.

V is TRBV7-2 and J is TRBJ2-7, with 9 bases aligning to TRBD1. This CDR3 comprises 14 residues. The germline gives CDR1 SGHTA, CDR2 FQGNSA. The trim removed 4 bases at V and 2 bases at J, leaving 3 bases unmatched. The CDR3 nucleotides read TGTGCCAGCAGCTATAGACAGGGGGCCTACGAGCAGTACTTC. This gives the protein CASSYRQGAYEQYF.

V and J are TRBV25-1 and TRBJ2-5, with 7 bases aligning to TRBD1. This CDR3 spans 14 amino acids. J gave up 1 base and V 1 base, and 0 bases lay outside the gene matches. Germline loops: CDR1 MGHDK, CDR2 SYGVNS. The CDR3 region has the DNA TGTGCCAGCAGTGAATGGGACAGCCAAGAGACCCAGTACTTC. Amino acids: CASSEWDSQETQYF.

CDR3 loop: CASSPLAEETQYF. The CDR3 DNA follows: TGCGCCAGTAGCCCACTAGCAGAAGAGACCCAGTACTTC. V gene TRBV5-1 combines with J gene TRBJ2-5; a weak D match, TRBD2 (6 bases). V lost 8 bases and J 3 bases, leaving 14 bases between the germline ends. The CDR3 contains 13 residues. Germline lookup yields CDR1 SGHRS and CDR2 YFSETQ.

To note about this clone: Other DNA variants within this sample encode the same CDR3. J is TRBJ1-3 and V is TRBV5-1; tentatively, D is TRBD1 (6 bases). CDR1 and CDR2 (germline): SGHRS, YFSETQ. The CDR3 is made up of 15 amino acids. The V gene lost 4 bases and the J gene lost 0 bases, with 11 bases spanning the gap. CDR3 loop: CASSPGQSSGNTIYF. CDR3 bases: TGCGCCAGCAGCCCAGGACAGAGCTCTGGAAACACCATATATTTT.

The CDR3 sequence is CATSRDLSTQYF. The CDR3 region has the DNA TGTGCCACCAGCAGAGATCTGAGTACGCAGTATTTT. The chain is built from TRBV15 and TRBJ2-3; D is unresolved. V lost 0 bases and J lost 8, with 6 bases in between. CDR3 length: 12 residues. Germline V gives CDR1 LNHNV, CDR2 YYDKDF (reference sequence). Full variable domain (remainder filled in from reference TRBV15 and TRBJ2-3): DAMVIQNPRYQVTQFGKPVTLSCSQTLNHNVMYWYQQKSSQAPKLLFHYYDKDFNNEADTPDNFQSRRPNTSFCFLDIRSPGLGDTAMYLCATSRDLSTQYFGPGTRLTVL.

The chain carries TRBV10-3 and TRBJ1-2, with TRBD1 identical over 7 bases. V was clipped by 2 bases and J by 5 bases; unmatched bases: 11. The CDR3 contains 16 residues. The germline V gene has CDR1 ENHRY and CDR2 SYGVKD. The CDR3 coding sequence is TGTGCCATCAGTGAGCCCGTGACAGGGATCGAGTATGGCTACACCTTC. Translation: CAISEPVTGIEYGYTF.

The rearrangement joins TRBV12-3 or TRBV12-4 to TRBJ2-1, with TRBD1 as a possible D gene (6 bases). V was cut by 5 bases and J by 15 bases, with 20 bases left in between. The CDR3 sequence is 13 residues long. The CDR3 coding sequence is TGTGCCAGCAGTCCTCAGACAGGCCTTGTAGTGTTCTTC. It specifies CASSPQTGLVVFF.

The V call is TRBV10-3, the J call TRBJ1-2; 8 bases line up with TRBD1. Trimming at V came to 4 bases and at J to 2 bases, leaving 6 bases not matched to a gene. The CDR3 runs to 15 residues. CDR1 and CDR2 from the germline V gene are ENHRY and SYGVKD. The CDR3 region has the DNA TGTGCCATCAGTGTCTCGGGACAGGCGAACTATGGCTACACCTTC. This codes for CAISVSGQANYGYTF.

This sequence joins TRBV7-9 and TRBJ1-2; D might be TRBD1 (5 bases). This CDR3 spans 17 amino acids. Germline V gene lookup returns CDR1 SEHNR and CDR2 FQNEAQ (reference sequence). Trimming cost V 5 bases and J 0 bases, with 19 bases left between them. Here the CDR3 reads CASSLRGDPAPNYGYTF. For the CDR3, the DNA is TGTGCCAGCAGCCTCCGGGGGGACCCGGCCCCTAACTATGGCTACACCTTC.

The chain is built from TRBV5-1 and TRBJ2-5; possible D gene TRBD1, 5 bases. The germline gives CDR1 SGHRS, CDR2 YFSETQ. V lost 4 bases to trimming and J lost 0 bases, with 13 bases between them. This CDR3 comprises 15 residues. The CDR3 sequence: CASSPLGADQETQYF. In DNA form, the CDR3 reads TGCGCCAGCAGCCCCTTAGGGGCAGACCAAGAGACCCAGTACTTC.

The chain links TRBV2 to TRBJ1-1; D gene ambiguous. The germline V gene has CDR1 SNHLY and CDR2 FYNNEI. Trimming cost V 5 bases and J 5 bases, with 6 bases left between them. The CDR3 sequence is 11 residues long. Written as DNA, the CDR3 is TGTGCCAGCAGTAGACGGACTGAAGCTTTCTTT. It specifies CASSRRTEAFF.

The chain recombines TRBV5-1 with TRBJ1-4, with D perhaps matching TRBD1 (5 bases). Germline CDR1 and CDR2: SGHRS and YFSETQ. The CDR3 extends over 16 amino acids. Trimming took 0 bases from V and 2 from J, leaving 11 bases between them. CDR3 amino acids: CASSLEGPATNEKLFF. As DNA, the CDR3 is TGCGCCAGCAGCTTGGAGGGGCCCGCGACTAATGAAAAACTGTTTTTT.

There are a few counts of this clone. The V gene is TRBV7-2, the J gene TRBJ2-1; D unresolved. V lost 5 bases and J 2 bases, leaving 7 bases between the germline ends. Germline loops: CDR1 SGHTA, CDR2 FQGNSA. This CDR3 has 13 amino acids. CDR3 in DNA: TGTGCCAGCAGCCCAGCCACCTACAATGAGCAGTTCTTC. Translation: CASSPATYNEQFF.

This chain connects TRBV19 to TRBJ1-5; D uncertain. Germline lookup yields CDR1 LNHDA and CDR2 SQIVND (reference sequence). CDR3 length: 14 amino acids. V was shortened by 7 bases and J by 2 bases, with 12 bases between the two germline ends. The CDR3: CASNWAGGNQPQHF. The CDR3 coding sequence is TGTGCCAGTAATTGGGCAGGAGGCAATCAGCCCCAGCATTTT.

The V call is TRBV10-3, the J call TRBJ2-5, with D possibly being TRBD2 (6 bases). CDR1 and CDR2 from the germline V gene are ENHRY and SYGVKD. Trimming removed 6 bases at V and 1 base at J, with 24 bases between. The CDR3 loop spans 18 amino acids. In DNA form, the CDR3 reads TGTGCCATCAGCGGGCTTCCAGATTCAAGAGCGGGCCAAGAGACCCAGTACTTC. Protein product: CAISGLPDSRAGQETQYF.

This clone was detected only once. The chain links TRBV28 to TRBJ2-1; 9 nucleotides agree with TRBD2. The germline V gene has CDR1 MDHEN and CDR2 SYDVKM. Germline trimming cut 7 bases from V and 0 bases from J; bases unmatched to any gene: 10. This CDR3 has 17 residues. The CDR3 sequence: CASKNTLLAGSYNEQFF. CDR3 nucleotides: TGTGCCAGCAAAAACACTTTACTAGCGGGCTCCTACAATGAGCAGTTCTTC. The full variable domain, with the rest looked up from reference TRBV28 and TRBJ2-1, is DVKVTQSSRYLVKRTGEKVFLECVQDMDHENMFWYRQDPGLGLRLIYFSYDVKMKEKGDIPEGYSVSREKKERFSLILESASTNQTSMYLCASKNTLLAGSYNEQFFGPGTRLTVL.

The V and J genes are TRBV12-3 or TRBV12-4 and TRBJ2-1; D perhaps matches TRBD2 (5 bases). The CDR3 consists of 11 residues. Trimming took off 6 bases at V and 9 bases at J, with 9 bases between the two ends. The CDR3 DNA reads TGTGCCAGCAGCCGGGGATCTGAGCAGTTCTTC. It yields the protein CASSRGSEQFF.

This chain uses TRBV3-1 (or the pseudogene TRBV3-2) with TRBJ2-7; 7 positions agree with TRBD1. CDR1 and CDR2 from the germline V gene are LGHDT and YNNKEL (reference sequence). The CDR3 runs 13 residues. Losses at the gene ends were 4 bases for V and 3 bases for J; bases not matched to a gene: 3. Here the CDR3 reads CASSPGGSYEQYF. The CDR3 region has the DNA TGTGCCAGCAGCCCAGGGGGAAGCTACGAGCAGTACTTC.

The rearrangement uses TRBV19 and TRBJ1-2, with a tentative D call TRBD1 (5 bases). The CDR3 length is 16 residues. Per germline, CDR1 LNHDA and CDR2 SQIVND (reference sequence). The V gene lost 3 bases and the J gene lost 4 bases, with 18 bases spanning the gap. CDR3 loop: CASSIFSMPGGYGYTF. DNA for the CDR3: TGTGCCAGTAGTATCTTCTCCATGCCTGGGGGCTATGGCTACACCTTC.

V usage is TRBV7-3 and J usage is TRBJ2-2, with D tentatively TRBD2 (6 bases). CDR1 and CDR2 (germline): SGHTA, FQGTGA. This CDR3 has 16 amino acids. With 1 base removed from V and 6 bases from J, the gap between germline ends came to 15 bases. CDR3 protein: CASSLNWRRVAGELFF. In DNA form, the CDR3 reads TGTGCCAGCAGCTTAAACTGGAGGAGGGTGGCCGGGGAGCTGTTTTTT.